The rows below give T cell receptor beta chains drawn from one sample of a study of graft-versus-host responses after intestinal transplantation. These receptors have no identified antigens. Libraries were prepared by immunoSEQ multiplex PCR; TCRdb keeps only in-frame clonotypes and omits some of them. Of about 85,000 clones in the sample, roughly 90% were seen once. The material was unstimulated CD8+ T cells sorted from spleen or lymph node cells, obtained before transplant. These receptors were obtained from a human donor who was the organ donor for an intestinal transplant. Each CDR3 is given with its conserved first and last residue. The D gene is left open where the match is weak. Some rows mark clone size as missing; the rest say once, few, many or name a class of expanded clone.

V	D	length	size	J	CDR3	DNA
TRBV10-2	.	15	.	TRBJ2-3	CASRTRGAPTDTQYF	TGCGCCAGCAGAACTCGCGGGGCTCCGACAGATACGCAGTATTTT
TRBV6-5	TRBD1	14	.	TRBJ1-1	CASSLQGAGTEAFF	TGTGCCAGCAGTCTACAGGGGGCTGGTACTGAAGCTTTCTTT
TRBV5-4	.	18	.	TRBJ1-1	CASSSVGGGQKPNTEAFF	TGTGCCAGCAGCTCCGTTGGTGGGGGGCAGAAACCGAACACTGAAGCTTTCTTT
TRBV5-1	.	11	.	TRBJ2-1	CASSSQGEQFF	TGCGCCAGCAGTTCGCAGGGTGAGCAGTTCTTC
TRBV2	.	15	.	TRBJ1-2	CASSARDGDNYGYTF	TGTGCCAGCAGTGCCCGGGACGGGGACAACTATGGCTACACCTTC
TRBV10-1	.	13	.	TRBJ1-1	CASSESQATEAFF	TGCGCCAGCAGTGAATCACAGGCCACTGAAGCTTTCTTT
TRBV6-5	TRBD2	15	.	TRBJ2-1	CASSPGLAVYNEQFF	TGTGCCAGCAGCCCCGGGCTAGCGGTGTACAATGAGCAGTTCTTC
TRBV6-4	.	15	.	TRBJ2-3	CASSYRDGSTDTQYF	TGTGCCAGCAGCTACCGGGACGGTAGCACAGATACGCAGTATTTT
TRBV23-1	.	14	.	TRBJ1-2	CASSQFSGQNGYTF	TGCGCCAGCAGTCAATTCTCAGGGCAGAATGGCTACACCTTC
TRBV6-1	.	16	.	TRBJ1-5	CASSEIMGTVDQPQHF	TGTGCCAGCAGTGAAATAATGGGGACTGTGGATCAGCCCCAGCATTTT
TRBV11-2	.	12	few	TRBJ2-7	CASSLNLYEQYF	TGTGCCAGCAGCTTAAACCTCTACGAGCAGTACTTC
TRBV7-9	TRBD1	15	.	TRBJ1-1	CASSLATGGNTEAFF	TGTGCCAGCAGCTTAGCGACAGGGGGCAACACTGAAGCTTTCTTT
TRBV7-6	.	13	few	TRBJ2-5	CASSSPGDETQYF	TGTGCCAGCAGCTCTCCAGGGGATGAGACCCAGTACTTC
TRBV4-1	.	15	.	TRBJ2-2	CASSQATFLTGELFF	TGCGCCAGCAGCCAAGCCACTTTTCTAACCGGGGAGCTGTTTTTT
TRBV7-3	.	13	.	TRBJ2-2	CASSEDNTGELFF	TGTGCCAGCAGCGAAGACAACACCGGGGAGCTGTTTTTT
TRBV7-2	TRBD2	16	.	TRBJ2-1	CASSAPGTTAAGEQFF	TGTGCCAGCAGCGCCCCGGGGACCACCGCAGCGGGAGAGCAGTTCTTC
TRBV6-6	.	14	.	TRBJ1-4	CATVPGWGPEKLFF	TGTGCCACCGTACCCGGGTGGGGGCCGGAAAAACTGTTTTTT
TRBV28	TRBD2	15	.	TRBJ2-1	CASRSASGSIDEQFF	TGTGCCAGCAGGTCAGCTAGCGGGAGTATAGATGAGCAGTTCTTC
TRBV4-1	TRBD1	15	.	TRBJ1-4	CASSPLDRGNEKLFF	TGCGCCAGCAGCCCCCTGGACAGGGGTAATGAAAAACTGTTTTTT
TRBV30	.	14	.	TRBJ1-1	CAWSSDRRNTEAFF	TGTGCCTGGAGCTCCGACAGGAGGAACACTGAAGCTTTCTTT
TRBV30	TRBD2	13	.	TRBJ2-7	CAWSPGRGYEQYF	TGTGCCTGGAGTCCCGGGCGGGGGTACGAGCAGTACTTC
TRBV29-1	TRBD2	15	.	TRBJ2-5	CSVGLAGKLQETQYF	TGCAGCGTTGGTCTAGCGGGGAAACTCCAAGAGACCCAGTACTTC
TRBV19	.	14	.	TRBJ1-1	CASSIGQANTEAFF	TGTGCCAGTAGTATAGGACAGGCGAACACTGAAGCTTTCTTT
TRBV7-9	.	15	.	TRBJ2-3	CASSPRTLVRDTQYF	TGTGCCAGCAGCCCCCGGACTCTCGTCAGAGATACGCAGTATTTT
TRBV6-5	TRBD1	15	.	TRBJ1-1	CASSPGTGGLTEAFF	TGTGCCAGCAGCCCCGGGACAGGGGGTCTCACTGAAGCTTTCTTT
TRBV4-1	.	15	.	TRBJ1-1	CASSQTTVSYTEAFF	TGCGCCAGCAGCCAAACGACAGTTAGTTACACTGAAGCTTTCTTT
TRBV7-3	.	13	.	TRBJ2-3	CASSRLATDTQYF	TGTGCCAGCTCGCGGCTAGCGACAGATACGCAGTATTTT
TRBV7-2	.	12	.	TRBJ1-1	CASSRTNTEAFF	TGTGCCAGCAGCCGAACCAACACTGAAGCTTTCTTT
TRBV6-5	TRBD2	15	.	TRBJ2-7	CASSYSTSGSYEQYF	TGTGCCAGCAGTTACTCGACTAGCGGTTCCTACGAGCAGTACTTC
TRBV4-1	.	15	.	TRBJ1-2	CASSQGPGRGYGYTF	TGCGCCAGCAGCCAAGGACCAGGGAGAGGCTATGGCTACACCTTC
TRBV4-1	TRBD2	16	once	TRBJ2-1	CASSLGLAGLYNEQFF	TGCGCCAGCAGCTTAGGACTAGCGGGACTCTACAATGAGCAGTTCTTC
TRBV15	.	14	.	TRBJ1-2	CATSVTPENYGYTF	TGTGCCACCAGCGTCACCCCGGAGAACTATGGCTACACCTTC
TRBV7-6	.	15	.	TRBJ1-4	CASSLGQGLDEKLFF	TGTGCCAGCAGCTTAGGGCAGGGCTTGGATGAAAAACTGTTTTTT
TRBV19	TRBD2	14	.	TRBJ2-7	CASSIPGLAYEQYF	TGTGCCAGTAGTATACCGGGACTAGCCTACGAGCAGTACTTC
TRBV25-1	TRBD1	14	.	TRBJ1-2	CASSVQDRYDGYTF	TGTGCCAGCAGTGTTCAGGACAGGTACGATGGCTACACCTTC
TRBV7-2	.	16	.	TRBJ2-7	CASSLVSRLNSYEQYF	TGTGCCAGCAGCTTAGTTTCCAGACTTAACTCCTACGAGCAGTACTTC
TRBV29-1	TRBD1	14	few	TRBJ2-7	CSVEGGTGVNEQYF	TGCAGCGTTGAGGGGGGGACAGGGGTCAACGAGCAGTACTTC
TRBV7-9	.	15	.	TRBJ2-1	CASSTSTGVRHEQFF	TGTGCCAGCAGCACATCCACCGGGGTTCGGCATGAGCAGTTCTTC
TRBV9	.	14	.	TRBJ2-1	CASSAPQDSDEQFF	TGTGCCAGCAGCGCCCCACAGGATTCCGATGAGCAGTTCTTC
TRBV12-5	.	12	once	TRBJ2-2	CASDLDAGELFF	TGTGCTAGTGACCTGGACGCTGGGGAGCTGTTTTTT
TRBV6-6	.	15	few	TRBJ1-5	CASSYANIGNQPQHF	TGTGCCAGCAGTTACGCGAATATCGGCAATCAGCCCCAGCATTTT
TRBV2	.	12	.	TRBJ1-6	CASSFPNSPLHF	TGTGCCAGCAGTTTCCCAAATTCACCCCTCCACTTT
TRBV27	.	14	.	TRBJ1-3	CASSLASSGNTIYF	TGTGCCAGCAGTTTAGCGAGCTCTGGAAACACCATATATTTT
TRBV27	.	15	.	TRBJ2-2	CASSLSWTLTGELFF	TGTGCCAGCAGTTTATCGTGGACTCTCACCGGGGAGCTGTTTTTT
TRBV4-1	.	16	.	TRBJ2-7	CASSQDWARGDYEQYF	TGCGCCAGCAGCCAAGATTGGGCGCGGGGAGACTACGAGCAGTACTTC
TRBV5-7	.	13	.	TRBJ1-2	CASSAGQIYGYTF	TGTGCCAGCAGCGCCGGACAGATCTATGGCTACACCTTC
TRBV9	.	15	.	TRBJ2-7	CASSVGDLGSYEQYF	TGTGCCAGCAGCGTAGGAGATCTTGGTTCCTACGAGCAGTACTTC
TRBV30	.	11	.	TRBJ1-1	CAWSEYTEAFF	TGTGCCTGGAGTGAGTACACTGAAGCTTTCTTT
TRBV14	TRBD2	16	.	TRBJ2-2	CASSQDLLAAFGELFF	TGTGCCAGCAGCCAAGATCTCCTAGCGGCTTTCGGGGAGCTGTTTTTT
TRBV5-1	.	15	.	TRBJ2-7	CASSLATGLSYEQYF	TGCGCCAGCAGCTTGGCCACAGGGCTCTCCTACGAGCAGTACTTC
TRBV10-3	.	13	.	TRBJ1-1	CAISARRNTEAFF	TGTGCCATCTCGGCCAGGCGAAACACTGAAGCTTTCTTT
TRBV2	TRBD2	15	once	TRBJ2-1	CASSDGGTNYNEQFF	TGTGCCAGCAGTGATGGGGGGACTAACTACAATGAGCAGTTCTTC
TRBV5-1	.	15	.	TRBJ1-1	CASSLAGSRNTEAFF	TGCGCCAGCAGCTTGGCTGGCAGCCGGAACACTGAAGCTTTCTTT
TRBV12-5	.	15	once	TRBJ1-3	CASGLRGGSGNTIYF	TGTGCTAGTGGGTTAAGGGGGGGTTCTGGAAACACCATATATTTT
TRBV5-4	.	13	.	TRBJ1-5	CASSLGLGQPQHF	TGTGCCAGCAGCTTAGGGCTTGGGCAGCCCCAGCATTTT
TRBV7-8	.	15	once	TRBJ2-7	CASSLAPLPTNEQYF	TGTGCCAGCAGCTTAGCTCCCCTACCTACTAACGAGCAGTACTTC
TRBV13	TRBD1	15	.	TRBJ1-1	CASSLGPTGSTEAFF	TGTGCCAGCAGCTTAGGGCCGACAGGGAGCACTGAAGCTTTCTTT
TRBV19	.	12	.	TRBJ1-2	CASSIGGNGYTF	TGTGCCAGTAGTATAGGGGGAAACGGCTACACCTTC
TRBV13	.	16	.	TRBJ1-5	CASSLRAPGGNQPQHF	TGTGCCAGCAGCTTACGGGCCCCTGGCGGAAATCAGCCCCAGCATTTT